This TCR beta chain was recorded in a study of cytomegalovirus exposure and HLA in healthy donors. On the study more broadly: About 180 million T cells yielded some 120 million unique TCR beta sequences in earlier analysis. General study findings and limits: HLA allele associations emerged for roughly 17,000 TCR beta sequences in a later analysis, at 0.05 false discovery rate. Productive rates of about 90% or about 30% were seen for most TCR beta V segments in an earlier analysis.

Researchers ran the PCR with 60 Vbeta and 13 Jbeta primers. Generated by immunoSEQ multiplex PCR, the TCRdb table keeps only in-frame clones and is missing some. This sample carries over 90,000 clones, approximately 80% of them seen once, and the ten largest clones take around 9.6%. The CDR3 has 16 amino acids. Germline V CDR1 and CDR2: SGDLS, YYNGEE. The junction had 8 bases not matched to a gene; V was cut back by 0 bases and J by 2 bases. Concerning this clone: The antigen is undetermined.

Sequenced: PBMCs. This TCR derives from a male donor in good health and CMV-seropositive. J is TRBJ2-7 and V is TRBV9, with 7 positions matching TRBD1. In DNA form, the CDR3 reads TGTGCCAGCAGCGTAGAAATTGGGACAGAGGCCTACGAGCAGTACTTC. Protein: CASSVEIGTEAYEQYF.